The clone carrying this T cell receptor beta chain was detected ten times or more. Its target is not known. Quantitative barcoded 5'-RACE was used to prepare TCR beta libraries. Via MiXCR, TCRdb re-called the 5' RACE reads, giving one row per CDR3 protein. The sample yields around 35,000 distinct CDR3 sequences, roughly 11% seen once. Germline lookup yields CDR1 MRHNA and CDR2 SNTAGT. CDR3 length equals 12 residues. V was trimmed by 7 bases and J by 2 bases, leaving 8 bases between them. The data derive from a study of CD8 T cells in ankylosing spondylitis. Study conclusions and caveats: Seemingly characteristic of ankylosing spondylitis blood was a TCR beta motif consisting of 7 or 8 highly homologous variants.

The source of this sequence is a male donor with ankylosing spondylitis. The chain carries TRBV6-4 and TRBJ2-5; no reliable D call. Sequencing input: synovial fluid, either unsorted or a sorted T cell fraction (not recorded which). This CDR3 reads CASTPGQETQYF. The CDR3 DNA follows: TGTGCCAGCACTCCCGGGCAAGAGACCCAGTACTTC.